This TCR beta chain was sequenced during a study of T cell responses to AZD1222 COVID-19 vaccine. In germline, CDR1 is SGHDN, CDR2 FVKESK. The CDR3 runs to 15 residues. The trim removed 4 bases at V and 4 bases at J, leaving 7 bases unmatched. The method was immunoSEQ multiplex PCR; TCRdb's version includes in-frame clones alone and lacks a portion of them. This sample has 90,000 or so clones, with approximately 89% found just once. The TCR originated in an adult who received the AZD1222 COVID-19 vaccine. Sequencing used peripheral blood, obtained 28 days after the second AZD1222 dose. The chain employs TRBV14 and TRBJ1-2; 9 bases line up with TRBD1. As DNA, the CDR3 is TGTGCCAGCAGCCCCGGGACAGGGAGAGGCTATGGCTACACCTTC. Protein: CASSPGTGRGYGYTF.